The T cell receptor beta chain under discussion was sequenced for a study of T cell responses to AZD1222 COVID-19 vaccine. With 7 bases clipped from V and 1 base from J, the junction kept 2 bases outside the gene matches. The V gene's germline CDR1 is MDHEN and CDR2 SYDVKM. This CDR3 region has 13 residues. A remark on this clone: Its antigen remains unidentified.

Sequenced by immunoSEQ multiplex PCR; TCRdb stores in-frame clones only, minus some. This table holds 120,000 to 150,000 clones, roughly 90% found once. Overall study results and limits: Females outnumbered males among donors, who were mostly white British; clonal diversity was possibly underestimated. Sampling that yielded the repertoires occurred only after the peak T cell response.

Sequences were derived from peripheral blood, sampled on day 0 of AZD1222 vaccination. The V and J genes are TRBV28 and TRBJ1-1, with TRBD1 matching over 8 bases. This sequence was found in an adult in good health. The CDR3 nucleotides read TGTGCCAGCATCGACAGGGGGAACACTGAAGCTTTCTTT. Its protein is CASIDRGNTEAFF.